This T cell receptor (beta chain) was recovered during a study of T cell repertoires in cytomegalovirus infection. MiXCR, run by TCRdb on the reads, gives a single entry per CDR3 protein. Of around 250,000 distinct CDR3 sequences listed, about a sixth are singletons. This clonotype was detected ten times or more. This receptor was identified in a human donor in good health (CMV status not recorded). Some clones in this sample may be carry-over from other donors' samples. The sequenced material came from CD8+ T cells from PBMCs.

CDR3 sequence: CASNRGQGYTGELFF. The CDR3 nucleotides are TGTGCCAGCAATAGGGGACAGGGGTATACCGGGGAGCTGTTTTTT. The V and J genes are TRBV6-1 and TRBJ2-2; 10 positions agree with TRBD1. V lost 7 bases to trimming and J lost 5 bases; unmatched junction nucleotides: 7. CDR3 size: 15 residues. Germline CDR1 MNHNS, CDR2 SASEGT.